Shown below are 24 T cell receptor beta chains from a single sample sequenced in a study of T cells after yellow fever vaccination. Each CDR3 protein gets one entry after TCRdb re-called the 5' RACE reads with MiXCR. The sample records 150,000 to 200,000 distinct CDR3 sequences, 5.5% to 7.5% being singletons. The source material was CD4+ T cells sorted from PBMCs, sampled on the day of the first yellow fever vaccination. These TCRs come from a man younger than 35 who received the YFV17D yellow fever vaccine.

The chain combines TRBV18 with TRBJ1-1; 7 bases map to TRBD1. The CDR3 totals 15 residues. V dropped 3 bases and J dropped 1; count of bases not matched to a gene: 5. CDR1 and CDR2 (germline): KGHSH, LQKENI. For the CDR3, the DNA is TGTGCCAGCTCACCTAGGGGGCGAGAGAACACTGAAGCTTTCTTT. This gives the protein CASSPRGRENTEAFF. Together with reference TRBV18 and TRBJ1-1, the CDR3 gives the full variable domain: NAGVMQNPRHLVRRRGQEARLRCSPMKGHSHVYWYRQLPEEGLKFMVYLQKENIIDESGMPKERFSAEFPKEGPSILRIQQVVRGDSAAYFCASSPRGRENTEAFFGQGTRLTVV.

V is TRBV6-2 or TRBV6-3 and J is TRBJ1-2, with 10 bases aligning to TRBD1. The germline V gene has CDR1 MNHEY and CDR2 SVGEGT. V lost 6 bases to trimming and J lost 4 bases; unmatched junction nucleotides: 8. CDR3 length equals 15 residues. The CDR3, as DNA: TGTGCCAGCAGCGCCGGACAGGGGGGAATCTATGGCTACACCTTC. Amino acid sequence: CASSAGQGGIYGYTF.

The rearrangement uses TRBV9 and TRBJ2-3, with D tentatively TRBD1 (6 bases). The V gene's germline CDR1 is SGDLS and CDR2 YYNGEE. This CDR3 is 14 amino acids long. V was clipped by 5 bases and J by 2 bases, with 12 bases between them. This CDR3 is CASRSGVPTDTQYF. In DNA form, the CDR3 reads TGTGCCAGCAGGTCAGGGGTCCCCACAGATACGCAGTATTTT.

In this sample, this clonotype turned up many times. Written as DNA, the CDR3 is TGTGCCAGCAGCTCGGGGGACAGGGCAGTGGAGACCCAGTACTTC. This codes for CASSSGDRAVETQYF. J is TRBJ2-5 and V is TRBV5-8; 9 nucleotides match TRBD1. The CDR3 length is 15 residues. Germline V gene lookup returns CDR1 SGHTS and CDR2 YDEGEE. The junction had 8 bases not matched to a gene; V was cut back by 3 bases and J by 5 bases.

This clonotype was picked up many times. The chain has TRBV2 and TRBJ2-3; D not resolved. From germline, CDR1 is SNHLY and CDR2 FYNNEI. Trimming removed 7 bases at V and 3 bases at J, with 11 bases between. CDR3 length equals 13 residues. The CDR3, as DNA: TGTGCCAGCATGGCGGCCGGGACAGATACGCAGTATTTT. This encodes CASMAAGTDTQYF. The complete variable domain, with remaining parts taken from reference TRBV2 and TRBJ2-3, reads EPEVTQTPSHQVTQMGQEVILRCVPISNHLYFYWYRQILGQKVEFLVSFYNNEISEKSEIFDDQFSVERPDGSNFTLKIRSTKLEDSAMYFCASMAAGTDTQYFGPGTRLTVL.

This clonotype showed up just a few times. The J gene is TRBJ1-4, the V gene TRBV5-4; D perhaps matches TRBD1 (6 bases). CDR3 size: 15 residues. Per germline, CDR1 SGHNT and CDR2 YYREEE (reference sequence). Between the trimmed V and J ends, which lost 0 bases and 8 bases, there was a span of 14 bases. CDR3 region: CASSLGTVDREKLFF. CDR3 nucleotides: TGTGCCAGCAGCTTGGGGACAGTCGATAGAGAAAAACTGTTTTTT. The full variable domain, with the rest looked up from reference TRBV5-4 and TRBJ1-4, is ETGVTQSPTHLIKTRGQQVTLRCSSQSGHNTVSWYQQALGQGPQFIFQYYREEENGRGNFPPRFSGLQFPNYSSELNVNALELDDSALYLCASSLGTVDREKLFFGSGTQLSVL.

The V gene is TRBV5-1, the J gene TRBJ2-3; D tentatively reads TRBD1 or TRBD2 (5 bases each). CDR1 SGHRS and CDR2 YFSETQ come from the germline V gene. The CDR3 consists of 15 residues. Between the trimmed V and J ends, which lost 0 bases and 1 base, there was a span of 9 bases. The DNA for the CDR3 is TGCGCCAGCAGCTTGGCCCAGGGAGGCACAGATACGCAGTATTTT. It yields the protein CASSLAQGGTDTQYF. Looking up the rest from reference TRBV5-1 and TRBJ2-3 gives the full variable domain: KAGVTQTPRYLIKTRGQQVTLSCSPISGHRSVSWYQQTPGQGLQFLFEYFSETQRNKGNFPGRFSGRQFSNSRSEMNVSTLELGDSALYLCASSLAQGGTDTQYFGPGTRLTVL.

In this sample, this clonotype turned up a few times. The V and J genes are TRBV5-4 and TRBJ2-4; D unclear. Germline V gene sequence: CDR1 SGHNT, CDR2 YYREEE (reference sequence). The V end lost 4 bases, the J end lost 8 bases, and 16 bases lay between the germline ends. This CDR3 has 14 amino acids. This chain's CDR3 is CASSLSETRDIQYF. CDR3 nucleotides: TGTGCCAGCAGCCTATCCGAAACAAGGGACATTCAGTACTTC.

This clonotype has just a few counts. The chain has TRBV14 and TRBJ2-1, with D maybe TRBD2 (5 bases). The CDR3 spans 16 residues. Trimming left V 2 bases short and J 4 bases short, with 15 bases between. Germline loops: CDR1 SGHDN, CDR2 FVKESK. CDR3 sequence: CASSQYEGDIYNEQFF. The CDR3 nucleotides read TGTGCCAGCAGCCAATACGAGGGAGATATTTACAATGAGCAGTTCTTC.

In the case of this clonotype: A much larger clone is a single base away; this may be a read error. This chain uses TRBV5-5 with TRBJ2-7; no reliable D call. The CDR3 is made up of 12 amino acids. Trimming took off 0 bases at V and 7 bases at J, with 8 bases between the two ends. Germline V gene data show CDR1 as SGHKS and CDR2 as YYEKEE (reference sequence). The CDR3 protein is CASSLGAREQYF. CDR3 DNA: TGTGCCAGCAGCTTGGGGGCACGGGAGCAGTACTTC.

This clonotype occurred many times. The chain couples TRBV20-1 to TRBJ2-3; D call uncertain. Trimming pared 5 bases from V and 1 base from J, leaving 10 bases between. The CDR3 extends over 13 amino acids. Germline assignment: CDR1 DFQATT and CDR2 SNEGSKA (reference sequence). CDR3 nucleotide sequence: TGCAGTGCTTTCCAGAGCCGCACAGATACGCAGTATTTT. Its protein is CSAFQSRTDTQYF.

This clonotype was found many times. This chain uses TRBV7-9 with TRBJ1-6, with D perhaps matching TRBD1 (6 bases). This CDR3 has 14 residues. Germline lookup yields CDR1 SEHNR and CDR2 FQNEAQ (reference sequence). V was trimmed by 5 bases and J by 10 bases, leaving 15 bases between them. For the CDR3, the DNA is TGTGCCAGCAGCAGCCAGGGGTGGGGATCACCCCTCCACTTT. It yields the protein CASSSQGWGSPLHF.

This clonotype has at least ten counts. This chain links TRBV20-1 with TRBJ2-3; D may match TRBD1 or TRBD2 (5 bases each). CDR1 is DFQATT, CDR2 SNEGSKA, per germline (reference sequence). The CDR3 is 14 residues long. V was trimmed by 5 bases and J by 3 bases, leaving 15 bases between them. In DNA, the CDR3 is TGCAGTGCTCTTAGGGGAGATGGGACAGATACGCAGTATTTT. Its translation: CSALRGDGTDTQYF.

The chain recombines TRBV18 with TRBJ1-2; TRBD1 matches 10 bases. The CDR3 is made up of 16 amino acids. V shed 5 bases and J 0 bases; nucleotides not matched to a gene: 6. CDR1 and CDR2 from the germline V gene are KGHSH and LQKENI. The CDR3 sequence is CASSASGTGANYGYTF. CDR3 coding DNA: TGTGCCAGCTCAGCGTCCGGGACAGGGGCTAACTATGGCTACACCTTC.

This clonotype was picked up many times. CDR3 protein: CASSRVQGNTEAFF. CDR3 sequence (DNA): TGCGCCAGCAGTCGTGTTCAGGGGAACACTGAAGCTTTCTTT. The V and J genes are TRBV5-1 and TRBJ1-1; a possible D gene is TRBD1 (5 bases). CDR1 SGHRS and CDR2 YFSETQ come from the germline V gene. Trimming left V 5 bases short and J 1 base short, with 12 bases between. This CDR3 is 14 amino acids long.

This chain links TRBV12-3 or TRBV12-4 with TRBJ2-5, with D maybe TRBD1 (6 bases). The CDR3 runs 19 residues. Between the trimmed V and J ends, which lost 11 bases and 4 bases, there was a span of 35 bases. CDR3 bases: TGTGCCTTCAGTTTAGCGCTCCTACGGGACACAAGGGCGGGAGAGACCCAGTACTTC. Protein sequence: CAFSLALLRDTRAGETQYF.

This clonotype was seen repeatedly, ten times or more. J is TRBJ1-1 and V is TRBV29-1, with 9 bases identical to TRBD1. The germline V gene has CDR1 SQVTM and CDR2 ANQGSEA. V lost 4 bases to trimming and J lost 2 bases; unmatched junction nucleotides: 14. The CDR3 contains 17 residues. The DNA for the CDR3 is TGCAGCGTTGGGGGAGCGTGGACAGGGGATTTTAACACTGAAGCTTTCTTT. Translated: CSVGGAWTGDFNTEAFF.

There are many counts of this clonotype. DNA for the CDR3: TGTGCCAGCAGCAAAGCTCCGGGGGAGGACATTCAGTACTTC. Its protein product is CASSKAPGEDIQYF. The chain couples TRBV21-1 to TRBJ2-4; the table's D call, TRBD2, was not checked against the DNA. TRBV21-1 is an annotated pseudogene. The CDR3 runs 14 residues.

This clonotype was counted a few times. This chain's CDR3 is CASSLGGGVSYEQYV. DNA of the CDR3: TGTGCCAGCAGCCTGGGCGGGGGGGTCTCCTACGAGCAGTACGTC. The J gene is TRBJ2-7, the V gene TRBV5-4; 9 bases match TRBD2. The CDR3 contains 15 residues. In germline, CDR1 is SGHNT, CDR2 YYREEE (reference sequence). The J segment lost 0 bases and the V segment lost 4 bases, leaving 5 bases of the junction unmatched.

This clonotype was seen ten or more times. This sequence joins TRBV11-3 and TRBJ2-5; TRBD2 aligns across 7 bases. The CDR3 consists of 15 residues. The V segment lost 5 bases and the J segment 1 base; nucleotides outside the gene matches: 7. CDR1 and CDR2 from the germline V gene are SGHNT and YENEEA. The CDR3 DNA reads TGTGCCAGCAGCCCACGAGGGGAGGGCCAAGAGACCCAGTACTTC. Translating it yields CASSPRGEGQETQYF. Full variable domain (outside the CDR3, taken from reference TRBV11-3 and TRBJ2-5): EAGVVQSPRYKIIEKKQPVAFWCNPISGHNTLYWYLQNLGQGPELLIRYENEEAVDDSQLPKDRFSAERLKGVDSTLKIQPAELGDSAVYLCASSPRGEGQETQYFGPGTRLLVL.

This clonotype was seen a few times. This chain connects TRBV6-2 or TRBV6-3 to TRBJ2-7; D is perhaps TRBD1 or TRBD2 (5 bases each). CDR3 length equals 15 residues. Trimming removed 5 bases at V and 9 bases at J, with 23 bases between. CDR1 MNHEY and CDR2 SVGEGT come from the germline V gene. The CDR3 here is CASSPLGEPGSTQYV. The CDR3 DNA reads as TGTGCCAGCAGTCCTCTGGGGGAACCCGGGTCGACGCAGTACGTC.

This clonotype was seen at least ten times. This chain connects TRBV5-5 to TRBJ2-3; TRBD2 aligns across 12 bases. This CDR3 is 16 amino acids long. Germline CDR1 and CDR2: SGHKS and YYEKEE (reference sequence). V lost 2 bases, J lost 6 bases, and 7 bases stayed unmatched. CDR3 sequence: CASSFRLAGAPDTQYF. CDR3 nucleotide sequence: TGTGCCAGCAGCTTTAGACTAGCGGGGGCCCCGGATACGCAGTATTTT.

This clonotype was found a few times. J is TRBJ1-5 and V is TRBV10-3; no reliable D call. The V gene's germline CDR1 is ENHRY and CDR2 SYGVKD. The germline V and J ends were trimmed by 0 bases and 0 bases, with 6 bases remaining between them. The CDR3 has 15 amino acids. The CDR3 DNA reads as TGTGCCATCAGTGAGTCTAGTTATAGCAATCAGCCCCAGCATTTT. Translated: CAISESSYSNQPQHF.

The chain carries TRBV6-1 and TRBJ2-7; D might be TRBD1 (5 bases). Trimming took off 6 bases at V and 3 bases at J, with 12 bases between the two ends. CDR3 length: 13 amino acids. CDR1 MNHNS and CDR2 SASEGT come from the germline V gene. CDR3 sequence: CASSSTGVYEQYF. DNA for the CDR3: TGTGCCAGCAGCTCTACAGGTGTCTACGAGCAGTACTTC.